This TCR beta chain appears in the sequencing data of a study of blood T cell repertoires in COVID-19. Across the study: Italy, Spain and the United States were the sources of the convalescent and acute COVID-19 samples.

The protocol was immunoSEQ multiplex PCR, while the TCRdb copy is restricted to in-frame clones and leaves out a portion. The sample has around 170,000 clones; approximately 79% are singletons. CDR3 size: 17 residues. V trimming: 4 bases; J trimming: 0 bases; junction bases outside the gene matches: 10. Germline V gene sequence: CDR1 SGHTS, CDR2 YDEGEE. This clone has more than one count but fewer than ten. This sequence originates from a man aged 25 to 40 with active or convalescent COVID-19. Sequenced sample: peripheral blood. This chain uses TRBV5-8 with TRBJ1-1; 9 nucleotides line up with TRBD1. The CDR3 region is CASSQGQGRTLNTEAFF. The CDR3 nucleotides read TGTGCCAGCAGCCAGGGACAGGGTCGAACCTTGAACACTGAAGCTTTCTTT.